This TCR beta chain appears in the sequencing data of a study of cytotoxic CD8 clonotypes in ibrutinib-treated CLL. About the research overall: Around 10 relapsed/refractory, roughly 16 treatment-naive; 17 IGHV unmutated. Among responders, around 24 were partial and 2 complete; after median about 72 months, 14 stayed remitted and roughly 12 progressed.

Sequencing used immunoSEQ multiplex PCR; TCRdb keeps in-frame clones, though not all of them. The data hold 200,000 to 250,000 clones, with less than 75% observed a single time. Study-wide results and caveats: Clonality correlated strongly with circulating CD8+ T cells and exceeded age-matched healthy donors at baseline.

The V gene's germline CDR1 is SGHVS and CDR2 FQNEAQ. CDR3 length: 15 residues. The V gene end was trimmed by 5 bases and the J gene end by 3 bases; junction bases not matched to a gene: 9. In regard to this clone: The target antigen is unknown.

Sequences were derived from PBMCs, sampled after 24 months of ibrutinib treatment. The TCR was taken from a human donor with chronic lymphocytic leukemia. The chain combines TRBV7-8 with TRBJ2-7; TRBD1 matches at 8 bases. CDR3 loop: CASSKGQVRSYEQYF. The CDR3 region has the DNA TGTGCCAGCAGCAAGGGACAGGTGAGGAGCTACGAGCAGTACTTC.